This TCR beta chain was sequenced for a study of T-cell memory formation after mild COVID-19. Turning to the study itself: Clusters were largely donor specific.

Study results and caveats: Largely, contracting CD4+ clones fell within CM and EM, and contracting CD8+ clones within EMRA. That cross-reactive memory joined was suggested by some responding clones appearing in pre-infection memory.

With regard to this clonotype: As yet, its antigen is unknown.

Via MiXCR, TCRdb re-called the 5' RACE reads, giving one row per CDR3 protein. The table records approximately 350,000 distinct CDR3 sequences, under 15% of them present only once. V was clipped by 0 bases and J by 10 bases, with 10 bases between them. The CDR3 runs to 13 residues. Per the germline V gene, CDR1 is LGHNA and CDR2 is YSLEER. This clonotype was sampled from a man in his late teens or twenties who had mild COVID-19 (a few samples of this study predate the infection). Cell type and time point are not known. This chain connects TRBV4-3 to TRBJ2-1; no reliable D call. The sample was PBMCs or a T cell subset sorted from them (not recorded which). The CDR3 protein is CASSQDLRREQFF. In DNA, the CDR3 is TGCGCCAGCAGCCAAGATTTACGACGAGAGCAGTTCTTC.